This T cell receptor beta chain was sequenced for a study of CD8+CD57+ T cells in acquired aplastic anemia. Across the study: Sorting CD4+ and CD8+ cells gave DNA averaging about 3.1 ug. Reads per healthy sample averaged about 10.8 million (CD4+) and 11 million to 13 million (CD8+). Findings of the study overall: Overlapping CD8+ CDR3 repertoires of patients and controls contained roughly 27 shared sequences. Between the patient and control groups, CD8+ Simpson's diversity did not differ significantly.

In the case of this clonotype: Its specificity is not known.

Researchers used genomic DNA as the template to profile TCR beta VDJ and CDR3. TCRdb called the reads again in MiXCR, with one record for every CDR3 protein. The repertoire holds around 200,000 distinct CDR3 sequences, with approximately 60% as singletons. Looked up from germline, CDR1 is SNHLY and CDR2 is FYNNEI. V lost 6 bases, J lost 2 bases, and 14 bases lay in between. CDR3 size: 14 residues. Sequenced sample: sorted CD4+, CD8+, or CD8+CD57+ T cells (not recorded which) from PBMCs. This clonotype originated in a human donor in good health. V gene TRBV2 combines with J gene TRBJ2-7; tentatively, D is TRBD2 (6 bases). The CDR3 is CASSVESGAYEQYF. Written as DNA, the CDR3 is TGTGCCAGCAGCGTGGAGTCGGGGGCCTACGAGCAGTACTTC.